In its sample, the clone carrying this T cell receptor beta chain was seen a few times. What it binds is not known. cDNA libraries of TCR beta carried unique molecular identifiers. A single record per CDR3 protein comes from TCRdb applying MiXCR to the PCR reads. In the table there are about 540,000 distinct CDR3 sequences, 34% of which are singletons. This sample was included in a study of post-analysis software for immune sequencing data. The overall study: Clinical courses comprised relapsing-remitting, secondary progressive and progressive-relapsing multiple sclerosis.

Findings of the study overall: Controls significantly exceeded multiple sclerosis patients in normalized Chao1 diversity.

The TCR comes from a girl under 18 with multiple sclerosis. Source material: blood.

The CDR3 sequence is CASSLPGTYSPLHF. The CDR3 DNA is TGTGCCAGCAGCCTACCTGGGACTTATTCACCCCTCCACTTT. The genes are TRBV7-9 and TRBJ1-6; D may be TRBD1 (5 bases). Trimming removed 5 bases from V and 8 bases from J, with 13 bases in between. Looked up from germline, CDR1 is SEHNR and CDR2 is FQNEAQ (reference sequence). The CDR3 has 14 residues.